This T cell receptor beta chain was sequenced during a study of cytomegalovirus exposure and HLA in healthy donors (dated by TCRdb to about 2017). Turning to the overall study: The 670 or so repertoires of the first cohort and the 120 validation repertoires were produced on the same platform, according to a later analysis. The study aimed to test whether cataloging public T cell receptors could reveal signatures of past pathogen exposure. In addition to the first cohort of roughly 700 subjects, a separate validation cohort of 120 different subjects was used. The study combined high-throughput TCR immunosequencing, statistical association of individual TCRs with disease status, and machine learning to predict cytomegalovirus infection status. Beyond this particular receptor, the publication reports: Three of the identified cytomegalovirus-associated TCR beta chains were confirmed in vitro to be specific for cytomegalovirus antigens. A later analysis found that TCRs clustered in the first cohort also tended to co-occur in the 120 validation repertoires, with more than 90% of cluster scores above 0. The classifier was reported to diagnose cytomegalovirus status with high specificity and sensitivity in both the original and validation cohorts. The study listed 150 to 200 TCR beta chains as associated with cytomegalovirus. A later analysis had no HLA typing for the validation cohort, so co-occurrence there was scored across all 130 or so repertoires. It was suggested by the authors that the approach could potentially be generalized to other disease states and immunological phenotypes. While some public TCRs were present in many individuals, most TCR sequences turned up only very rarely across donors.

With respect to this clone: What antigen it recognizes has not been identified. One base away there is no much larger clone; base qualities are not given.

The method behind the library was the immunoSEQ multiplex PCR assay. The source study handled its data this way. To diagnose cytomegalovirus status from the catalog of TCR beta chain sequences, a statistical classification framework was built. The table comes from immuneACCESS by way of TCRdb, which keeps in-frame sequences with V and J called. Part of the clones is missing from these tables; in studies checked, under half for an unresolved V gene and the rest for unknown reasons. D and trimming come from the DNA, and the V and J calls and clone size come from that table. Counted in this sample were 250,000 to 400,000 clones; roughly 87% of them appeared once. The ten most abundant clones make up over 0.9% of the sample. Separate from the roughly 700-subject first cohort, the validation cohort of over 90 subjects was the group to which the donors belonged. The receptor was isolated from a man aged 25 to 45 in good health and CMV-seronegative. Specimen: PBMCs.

Here the CDR3 is given as CASSQGVGLEAFF. Read as DNA, the sequence is TGCGCCAGCAGCCAAGGAGTGGGCCTTGAAGCTTTCTTT. The chain is encoded by TRBV4-1 joined to TRBJ1-1, with the D gene too uncertain to name. From its cysteine to its phenylalanine, the CDR3 spans 13 amino acids. This entry keeps only the CDR3 DNA: 39 bases, framed from base 1. CDR1 and CDR2 are drawn from the germline V gene: MGHRA, YSYEKL. Trimming costs V 1 base and J 7 bases, and their ends lie 10 bases apart.